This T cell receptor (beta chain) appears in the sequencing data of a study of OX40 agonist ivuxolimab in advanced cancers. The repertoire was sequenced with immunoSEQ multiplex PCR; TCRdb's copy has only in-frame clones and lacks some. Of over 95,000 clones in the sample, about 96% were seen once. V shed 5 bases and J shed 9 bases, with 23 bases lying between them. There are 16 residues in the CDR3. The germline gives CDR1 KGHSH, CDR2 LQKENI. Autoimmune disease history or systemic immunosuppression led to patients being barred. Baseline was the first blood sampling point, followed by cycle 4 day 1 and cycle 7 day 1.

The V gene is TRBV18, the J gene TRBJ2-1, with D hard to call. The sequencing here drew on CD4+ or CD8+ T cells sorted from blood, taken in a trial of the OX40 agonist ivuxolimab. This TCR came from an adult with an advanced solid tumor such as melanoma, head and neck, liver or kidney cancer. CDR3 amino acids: CASSSPSSPTMGEQFF. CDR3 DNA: TGTGCCAGCTCATCCCCCTCTTCCCCGACGATGGGTGAGCAGTTCTTC.